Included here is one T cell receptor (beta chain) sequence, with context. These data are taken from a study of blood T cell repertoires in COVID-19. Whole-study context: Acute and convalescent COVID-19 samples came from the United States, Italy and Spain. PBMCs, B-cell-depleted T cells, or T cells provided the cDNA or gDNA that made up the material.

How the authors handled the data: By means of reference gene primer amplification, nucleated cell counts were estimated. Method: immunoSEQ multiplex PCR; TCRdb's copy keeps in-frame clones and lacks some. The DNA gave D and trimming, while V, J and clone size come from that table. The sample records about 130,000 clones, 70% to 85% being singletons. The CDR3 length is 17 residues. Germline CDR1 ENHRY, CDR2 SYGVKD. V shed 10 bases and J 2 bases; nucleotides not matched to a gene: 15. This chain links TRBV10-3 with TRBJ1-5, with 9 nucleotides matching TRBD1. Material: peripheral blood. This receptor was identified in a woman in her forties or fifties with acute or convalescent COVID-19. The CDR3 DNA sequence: TGTGCCACTGAAGAAGGGACAGGGATCTTGGGCAATCAGCCCCAGCATTTT. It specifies CATEEGTGILGNQPQHF.